The present T cell receptor (beta chain) was sequenced within a study of blood T cell repertoires in COVID-19. Study as a whole: Sites across the United States, Italy and Spain contributed samples from acute and convalescent COVID-19. PBMCs, B-cell-depleted T cells, or T cells were the source of the cDNA or gDNA that made up the material.

Germline CDR1 is SGHVS and CDR2 is FNYEAQ. CDR3 length equals 13 residues. Trimming pared 1 base from V and 13 bases from J, leaving 14 bases between. Original data processing: Quantification of nucleated cells was approximated via reference gene primer amplification. The table came from immunoSEQ multiplex PCR; TCRdb's copy has only in-frame clones and leaves some out. The V and J calls and clone size come from that table; D and trimming were worked out from the DNA. The repertoire holds 200,000 to 300,000 clones, with roughly 90% as singletons. V is TRBV7-6 and J is TRBJ2-1, with D perhaps matching TRBD1 (6 bases). Sequenced material: peripheral blood. The sequence came from a human donor in a cohort sampled during active COVID-19. Here the CDR3 reads CASSLGGHTKQFF. The CDR3 coding sequence is TGTGCCAGCAGCTTAGGGGGACACACCAAACAGTTCTTC.